Below, one T cell receptor beta chain is given with its context. This sample stems from a study of blood T cell repertoires in COVID-19. Profiled with immunoSEQ multiplex PCR; TCRdb holds only in-frame clones, not every one. The table lists under 250,000 clones, about 80% of them singletons. Trimming took 4 bases from V and 0 from J, leaving 15 bases between them. This CDR3 comprises 16 residues. Germline values: CDR1 MDHEN, CDR2 SYDVKM. The source material was peripheral blood. The TCR was taken from a man aged 45-65 years with active or convalescent COVID-19. This sequence joins TRBV28 and TRBJ1-1, with TRBD1 as a possible D gene (6 bases). CDR3: CASSSLTYRVNTEAFF. Here the CDR3 DNA reads TGTGCCAGCAGTTCACTCACATACAGGGTGAACACTGAAGCTTTCTTT.